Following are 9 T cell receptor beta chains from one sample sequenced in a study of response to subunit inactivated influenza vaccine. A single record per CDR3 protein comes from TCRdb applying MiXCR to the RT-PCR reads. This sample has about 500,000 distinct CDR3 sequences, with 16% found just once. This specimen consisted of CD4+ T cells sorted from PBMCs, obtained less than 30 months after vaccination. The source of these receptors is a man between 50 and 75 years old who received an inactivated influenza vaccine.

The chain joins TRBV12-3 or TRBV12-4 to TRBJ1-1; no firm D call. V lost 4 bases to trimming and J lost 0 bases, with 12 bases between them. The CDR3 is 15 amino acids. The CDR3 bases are TGTGCCAGCAGTTCCTCGTTCTTATTGAACACTGAAGCTTTCTTT. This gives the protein CASSSSFLLNTEAFF.

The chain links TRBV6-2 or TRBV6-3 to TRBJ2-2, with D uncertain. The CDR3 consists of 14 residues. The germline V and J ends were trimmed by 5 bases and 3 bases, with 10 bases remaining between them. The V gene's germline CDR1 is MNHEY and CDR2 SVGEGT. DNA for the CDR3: TGTGCCAGCAGTACCCCGTGGGACACCGGGGAGCTGTTTTTT. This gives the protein CASSTPWDTGELFF.

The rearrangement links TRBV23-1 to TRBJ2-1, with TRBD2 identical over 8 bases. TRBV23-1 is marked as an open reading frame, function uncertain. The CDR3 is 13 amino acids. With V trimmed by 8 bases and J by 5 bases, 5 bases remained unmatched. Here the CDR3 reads CASGRGGDNEQFF. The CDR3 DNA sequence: TGCGCCAGCGGTCGGGGGGGTGACAATGAGCAGTTCTTC.

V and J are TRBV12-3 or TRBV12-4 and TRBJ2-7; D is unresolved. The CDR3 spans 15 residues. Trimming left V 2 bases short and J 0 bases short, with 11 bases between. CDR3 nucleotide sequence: TGTGCCAGCAGTTTATTCCCCCAGCACTCCTACGAGCAGTACTTC. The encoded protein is CASSLFPQHSYEQYF.

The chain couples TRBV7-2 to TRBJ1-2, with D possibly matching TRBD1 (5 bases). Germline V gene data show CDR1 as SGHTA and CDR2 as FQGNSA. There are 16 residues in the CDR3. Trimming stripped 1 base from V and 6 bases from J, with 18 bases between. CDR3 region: CASSLVYRQLGHGYTF. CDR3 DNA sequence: TGTGCCAGCAGCTTAGTATATCGACAGTTGGGGCATGGCTACACCTTC.

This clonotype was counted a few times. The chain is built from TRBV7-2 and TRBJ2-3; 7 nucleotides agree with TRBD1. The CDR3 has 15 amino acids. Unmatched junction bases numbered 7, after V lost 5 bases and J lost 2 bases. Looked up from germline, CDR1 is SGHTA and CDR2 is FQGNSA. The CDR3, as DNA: TGTGCCAGCAGCAAACGGACAGGTTACACAGATACGCAGTATTTT. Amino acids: CASSKRTGYTDTQYF.

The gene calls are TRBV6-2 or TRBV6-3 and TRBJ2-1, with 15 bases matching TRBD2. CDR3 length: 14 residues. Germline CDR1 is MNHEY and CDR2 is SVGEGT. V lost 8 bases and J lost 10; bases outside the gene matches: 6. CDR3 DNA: TGTGCCAGCCGGCAAGGACTAGCGGGGGGGGAGCAGTTCTTC. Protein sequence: CASRQGLAGGEQFF.

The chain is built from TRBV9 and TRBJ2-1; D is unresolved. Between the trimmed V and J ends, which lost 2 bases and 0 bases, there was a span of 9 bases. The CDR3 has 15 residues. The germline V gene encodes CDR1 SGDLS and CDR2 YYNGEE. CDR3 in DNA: TGTGCCAGCAGCGTGACGGGCCACTCCTACAATGAGCAGTTCTTC. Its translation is CASSVTGHSYNEQFF.

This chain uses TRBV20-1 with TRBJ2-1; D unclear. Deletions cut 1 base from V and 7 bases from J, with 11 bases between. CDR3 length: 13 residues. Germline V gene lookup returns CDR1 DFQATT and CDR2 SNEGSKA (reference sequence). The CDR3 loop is CSARAPLGNEQFF. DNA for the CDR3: TGCAGTGCTAGAGCCCCACTCGGAAATGAGCAGTTCTTC.